One sample yielded the 18 T cell receptor beta chains listed below, sequenced in a study of cytomegalovirus exposure and HLA in healthy donors. 13 Jbeta primers and 60 Vbeta primers were used for the PCR. TCRdb's copy holds only in-frame clones and misses some; the assay was immunoSEQ multiplex PCR. The sample lists about 130,000 clones; approximately 84% were seen once. The specimen sequenced was PBMCs. The receptors were sampled from a woman aged 40-49 years in good health and CMV-seronegative.

The V call is TRBV14, the J call TRBJ2-5, with 9 bases lining up with TRBD2. The germline CDR1 and CDR2 sequences are SGHDN and FVKESK. The CDR3 spans 16 residues. Germline trimming cut 2 bases from V and 4 bases from J; bases unmatched to any gene: 8. In nucleotides, the CDR3 is TGTGCCAGCAGCCAAACCGCGGGGGGGTGGAGAGAGACCCAGTACTTC. The encoded protein is CASSQTAGGWRETQYF.

This clone was counted only a few times. The chain recombines TRBV7-9 with TRBJ1-2; TRBD1 is a possible D gene (6 bases). Trimming pared 5 bases from V and 7 bases from J, leaving 8 bases between. The CDR3 has 11 residues. Germline CDR1 reads SEHNR; CDR2 reads FQNEAQ (reference sequence). The CDR3 bases are TGTGCCAGCAGCACGACAGGTGGCTACACCTTC. Protein product: CASSTTGGYTF.

The rearrangement joins TRBV30 to TRBJ1-1; D unresolved. Germline lookup yields CDR1 GTSNPN and CDR2 SVGIG (reference sequence). CDR3 size: 11 residues. The V gene lost 6 bases and the J gene lost 7 bases, with 12 bases spanning the gap. The CDR3: CACRTWVEAFF. In nucleotides, the CDR3 is TGTGCCTGCCGGACTTGGGTTGAAGCTTTCTTT.

This sequence joins TRBV25-1 and TRBJ1-2, with D possibly being TRBD1 (6 bases). The CDR3 extends over 15 amino acids. Germline assignment: CDR1 MGHDK and CDR2 SYGVNS. The V end was cut by 8 bases, the J end by 3 bases, with 19 bases between. The DNA for the CDR3 is TGTGCCAGCGCTAAACGGGACACTTCTTACTATGGCTACACCTTC. This translates into CASAKRDTSYYGYTF.

The V and J genes are TRBV5-4 and TRBJ2-7, with TRBD2 identical over 10 bases. The length of the CDR3 is 15 residues. Per the germline V gene, CDR1 is SGHNT and CDR2 is YYREEE (reference sequence). V trimming: 4 bases; J trimming: 3 bases; junction bases outside the gene matches: 7. This CDR3 reads CASSTPGLANYEQYF. Written as DNA, the CDR3 is TGTGCCAGCAGCACACCGGGACTAGCGAACTACGAGCAGTACTTC.

This clone has only a few counts. The chain joins TRBV19 to TRBJ2-1; weak D call: TRBD1 (6 bases). The germline CDR1 and CDR2 sequences are LNHDA and SQIVND (reference sequence). The CDR3 has 15 amino acids. V gave up 8 bases and J gave up 3 bases, with 17 bases separating them. The CDR3 is CASSPDRSFYNEQFF. The CDR3 nucleotides read TGTGCCAGTTCTCCTGACAGGTCCTTCTACAATGAGCAGTTCTTC.

The count of this clone is one. The V and J genes are TRBV9 and TRBJ2-1, with 14 bases identical to TRBD2. Trimming cost V 0 bases and J 5 bases; bases outside gene matches: 4. The CDR3 has 17 residues. Per germline, CDR1 SGDLS and CDR2 YYNGEE. CDR3 amino acids: CASSVEGLAGEHNEQFF. CDR3 bases: TGTGCCAGCAGCGTAGAGGGACTAGCGGGGGAACACAATGAGCAGTTCTTC.

The CDR3 sequence: CASSIGTSGNYNEQFF. CDR3 nucleotides: TGTGCCAGCAGCATCGGGACTAGCGGAAATTACAATGAGCAGTTCTTC. The V gene is TRBV5-4, the J gene TRBJ2-1; 11 nucleotides agree with TRBD2. The CDR3 loop spans 16 amino acids. Germline assignment: CDR1 SGHNT and CDR2 YYREEE (reference sequence). Trimming took 4 bases from V and 4 from J; bases not matched to a gene: 7.

The V and J genes are TRBV6-5 and TRBJ2-7; perhaps TRBD1 as D (6 bases). CDR3 length: 11 amino acids. Germline lookup yields CDR1 MNHEY and CDR2 SVGAGI. The CDR3 sequence is CGDRSSYEQYF. Written as DNA, the CDR3 is TGTGGAGACAGGAGCTCCTACGAGCAGTACTTC.

The chain is built from TRBV11-2 and TRBJ2-2; TRBD1 is a possible D gene (6 bases). The CDR3 spans 16 residues. Trimming removed 3 bases at V and 3 bases at J, with 14 bases between. Per the germline V gene, CDR1 is SGHAT and CDR2 is FQNNGV. CDR3 nucleotides: TGTGCCAGCAGCTTGGGGCCAGGGGCGTACACCGGGGAGCTGTTTTTT. It codes for CASSLGPGAYTGELFF.

V is TRBV2 and J is TRBJ1-5; D gene unclear. The CDR3 has 17 residues. Trimming left V 1 base short and J 5 bases short, with 18 bases between. Germline loops: CDR1 SNHLY, CDR2 FYNNEI. CDR3 in amino acids: CASSEESTRFRHQPQHF. CDR3 bases: TGTGCCAGCAGTGAAGAATCGACGCGGTTCAGACATCAGCCCCAGCATTTT.

This clone was detected once. The chain carries TRBV28 and TRBJ2-5; 13 bases match TRBD2. Germline CDR1 is MDHEN and CDR2 is SYDVKM. The CDR3 sequence is 17 residues long. Trimming took 8 bases from V and 6 from J; bases not matched to a gene: 15. CDR3 sequence reads: CASSSTLFGTSGKTQYF. CDR3 sequence (DNA): TGTGCCAGCTCTTCCACCCTCTTCGGGACTAGCGGGAAGACCCAGTACTTC. The full variable domain, with the rest looked up from reference TRBV28 and TRBJ2-5, is DVKVTQSSRYLVKRTGEKVFLECVQDMDHENMFWYRQDPGLGLRLIYFSYDVKMKEKGDIPEGYSVSREKKERFSLILESASTNQTSMYLCASSSTLFGTSGKTQYFGPGTRLLVL.

The chain joins TRBV2 to TRBJ1-1, with D perhaps TRBD1 (6 bases). In germline, CDR1 is SNHLY, CDR2 FYNNEI. V was trimmed by 6 bases and J by 1 base, leaving 9 bases between them. The CDR3 has 13 residues. The CDR3 sequence: CASRGTTNTEAFF. The CDR3 DNA is TGTGCCAGCAGAGGGACAACGAACACTGAAGCTTTCTTT.

The V call is TRBV7-3, the J call TRBJ2-2, with 7 bases that match TRBD2. CDR1 and CDR2 from the germline V gene are SGHTA and FQGTGA. The trim removed 6 bases at V and 5 bases at J, leaving 6 bases unmatched. The CDR3 covers 14 residues. The CDR3 sequence is CASRTGGSTGELFF. CDR3 in DNA: TGTGCCAGCAGGACCGGGGGGAGTACCGGGGAGCTGTTTTTT.

J is TRBJ2-1 and V is TRBV11-2, with D perhaps matching TRBD1 (6 bases). The V end lost 1 base, the J end lost 5 bases, and 18 bases lay between the germline ends. The CDR3 length is 17 residues. Germline CDR1 and CDR2: SGHAT and FQNNGV. As DNA, the CDR3 is TGTGCCAGCAGCTTAGTGTATTGGGGGCAAGGTCACAATGAGCAGTTCTTC. It codes for CASSLVYWGQGHNEQFF. The full variable domain, rest sourced from reference TRBV11-2 and TRBJ2-1, is EAGVAQSPRYKIIEKRQSVAFWCNPISGHATLYWYQQILGQGPKLLIQFQNNGVVDDSQLPKDRFSAERLKGVDSTLKIQPAKLEDSAVYLCASSLVYWGQGHNEQFFGPGTRLTVL.

This clone was seen only a few times. V and J are TRBV5-4 and TRBJ2-1; 10 nucleotides agree with TRBD2. The CDR3 contains 15 residues. V was pared by 1 base and J by 8 bases, with 6 bases of the junction left unmatched. CDR1 SGHNT and CDR2 YYREEE come from the germline V gene (reference sequence). CDR3 residues: CASSLHPSGRYEQFF. The CDR3 nucleotides are TGTGCCAGCAGCTTGCACCCTAGCGGGAGATATGAGCAGTTCTTC.

Concerning this clone itself: The junction does not match germline at one end; this may be a read error. V is TRBV6-9 and J is TRBJ2-1, with TRBD2 matching 7 bases. CDR1 is MNHGY, CDR2 SVAAGI, per germline. The CDR3 length is 16 residues. Written as DNA, the CDR3 is TGTGCCAGCAGCTATTCTAGCGGTTCCTCCTACAATGAGCAGTTCTTC. Protein product: CASSYSSGSSYNEQFF.

This clone was seen only a few times. The V gene is TRBV29-1, the J gene TRBJ2-3, with D perhaps TRBD1 (6 bases). V was shortened by 7 bases and J by 2 bases, with 13 bases between the two germline ends. The CDR3 is 13 residues long. CDR1 SQVTM and CDR2 ANQGSEA come from the germline V gene. CDR3 DNA sequence: TGCAGCGCTCCGACAGGTTACACAGATACGCAGTATTTT. It specifies CSAPTGYTDTQYF.